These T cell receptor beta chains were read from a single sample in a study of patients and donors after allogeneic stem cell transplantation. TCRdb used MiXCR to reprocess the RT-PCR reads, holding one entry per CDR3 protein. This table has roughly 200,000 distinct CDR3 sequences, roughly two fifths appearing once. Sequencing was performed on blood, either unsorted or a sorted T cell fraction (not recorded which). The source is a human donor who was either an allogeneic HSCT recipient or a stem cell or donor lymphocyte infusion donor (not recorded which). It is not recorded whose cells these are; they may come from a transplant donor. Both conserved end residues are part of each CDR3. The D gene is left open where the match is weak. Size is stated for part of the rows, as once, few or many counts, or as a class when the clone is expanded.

CSAAKGGTGGVRQPQHF	TGCAGTGCTGCGAAGGGAGGGACAGGGGGCGTACGTCAGCCCCAGCATTTT	TRBV20-1	TRBJ1-5	TRBD1	.
CASSIQGYNSPLHF	TGTGCCAGCAGCATACAGGGGTATAATTCACCCCTCCACTTT	TRBV9	TRBJ1-6	TRBD1	few
CASSSSQDSRSPLHF	TGTGCCAGCAGCTCTTCACAGGACAGTAGATCACCCCTCCACTTT	TRBV7-9	TRBJ1-6	.	few
CASSSGEGGGYTF	TGTGCCAGCAGCTCCGGGGAGGGTGGAGGCTACACCTTC	TRBV7-9	TRBJ1-2	.	.
CASSPKLGTEAFF	TGTGCCAGCAGTCCCAAACTGGGCACTGAAGCTTTCTTT	TRBV12-3/TRBV12-4	TRBJ1-1	.	few
CSATLFGDGNSPLHF	TGCAGTGCTACTCTGTTCGGGGACGGCAATTCACCCCTCCACTTT	TRBV20-1	TRBJ1-6	.	.
CSVDVDMNTEAFF	TGCAGCGTTGATGTCGACATGAACACTGAAGCTTTCTTT	TRBV29-1	TRBJ1-1	.	few
CASSQDTGATEAFF	TGCGCCAGCAGCCAAGATACGGGGGCCACTGAAGCTTTCTTT	TRBV4-3	TRBJ1-1	.	few
CAQINRALNQPQHF	TGTGCTCAAATTAACAGGGCCCTGAATCAGCCCCAGCATTTT	TRBV27	TRBJ1-5	.	.
CASSWTDRTDTQYF	TGCGCCAGCAGCTGGACGGACCGCACAGATACGCAGTATTTT	TRBV5-1	TRBJ2-3	.	.
CAIRDALAGELFF	TGTGCCATCAGGGACGCGTTGGCCGGGGAGCTGTTTTTT	TRBV10-3	TRBJ2-2	.	.
CSARGTPYNEQFF	TGCAGTGCTAGGGGGACCCCCTACAATGAGCAGTTCTTC	TRBV20-1	TRBJ2-1	.	few
CASTPGGGSGNTEAFF	TGTGCCAGCACCCCCGGGGGGGGGTCTGGGAACACTGAAGCTTTCTTT	TRBV12-3/TRBV12-4	TRBJ1-1	.	.
CASSSQGAEGNTIYF	TGTGCCAGCAGTTCTCAGGGGGCAGAAGGAAACACCATATATTTT	TRBV12-3/TRBV12-4	TRBJ1-3	TRBD1	few
CASSGVGGKETQYF	TGTGCCAGCAGCGGGGTCGGAGGGAAAGAGACCCAGTACTTC	TRBV2	TRBJ2-5	.	few
CASTRGQAILYGYTF	TGTGCCAGCACCCGGGGACAGGCGATCCTCTATGGCTACACCTTC	TRBV28	TRBJ1-2	TRBD1	.
CATSRGQPYSNQPQHF	TGTGCCACCAGCAGAGGACAGCCGTATAGCAATCAGCCCCAGCATTTT	TRBV15	TRBJ1-5	.	.
CSVDGLGIGYTF	TGCAGCGTTGATGGGTTGGGCATTGGCTACACCTTC	TRBV29-1	TRBJ1-2	.	.
CSARSNEQFF	TGCAGTGCTAGAAGTAATGAGCAGTTCTTC	TRBV20-1	TRBJ2-1	.	.
CASSQDMVTDTQYF	TGCGCCAGCAGCCAAGACATGGTCACAGATACGCAGTATTTT	TRBV4-1	TRBJ2-3	.	.
CASSPGTGHPDNQPQHF	TGCGCCAGCAGCCCTGGGACAGGGCATCCCGATAATCAGCCCCAGCATTTT	TRBV5-1	TRBJ1-5	TRBD1	.
CASSLRNSPLHF	TGTGCCAGCAGCTTGAGGAATTCACCCCTCCACTTT	TRBV5-6	TRBJ1-6	.	few
CSARPSREKLFF	TGCAGTGCTAGGCCAAGTCGGGAAAAACTGTTTTTT	TRBV20-1	TRBJ1-4	.	few
CATSDGRAGQPQHF	TGTGCCACCAGCGATGGCAGGGCCGGTCAGCCCCAGCATTTT	TRBV15	TRBJ1-5	.	.
CAISESTGAGGGEQYF	TGTGCCATCAGTGAGTCGACTGGGGCAGGGGGTGGTGAGCAGTACTTC	TRBV10-3	TRBJ2-7	TRBD1	.
CSARDIWGVDTGELFF	TGCAGTGCTAGAGATATATGGGGTGTTGACACCGGGGAGCTGTTTTTT	TRBV20-1	TRBJ2-2	.	.
CASSRQPSTDTQYF	TGTGCCAGCAGTAGACAGCCAAGCACAGATACGCAGTATTTT	TRBV2	TRBJ2-3	.	.
CASSRGTNTEAFF	TGCGCCAGCAGCAGGGGAACGAACACTGAAGCTTTCTTT	TRBV5-1	TRBJ1-1	.	few
CASSPRTLLNTEAFF	TGCGCCAGCAGCCCCCGGACACTCCTGAACACTGAAGCTTTCTTT	TRBV5-1	TRBJ1-1	.	.
CATSRDSGPYEQYF	TGTGCCACCAGCAGAGATAGCGGCCCCTACGAGCAGTACTTC	TRBV15	TRBJ2-7	.	few
CASSTSLAGYDTQYF	TGTGCCAGCAGCACCTCCCTAGCGGGCTACGATACGCAGTATTTT	TRBV9	TRBJ2-3	TRBD2	.
CASSTPGETQYF	TGTGCCAGCAGCACCCCCGGAGAGACCCAGTACTTC	TRBV4-2	TRBJ2-5	.	.
CASGQTQPSYEQYF	TGTGCCAGCGGCCAGACTCAACCCTCCTACGAGCAGTACTTC	TRBV11-2	TRBJ2-7	.	.
CASSPRTGEAEAFF	TGCGCCAGCAGCCCTCGGACAGGGGAGGCTGAAGCTTTCTTT	TRBV5-1	TRBJ1-1	TRBD1	few
CSARGFYRGNQPQHF	TGCAGTGCTAGAGGATTCTACAGGGGAAATCAGCCCCAGCATTTT	TRBV20-1	TRBJ1-5	TRBD1	.
CASSLLGRMNTEAFF	TGCGCCAGCAGCTTGTTAGGACGGATGAACACTGAAGCTTTCTTT	TRBV5-1	TRBJ1-1	.	few
CASGLGGSEKLFF	TGTGCCAGCGGCTTGGGGGGCTCTGAAAAACTGTTTTTT	TRBV28	TRBJ1-4	.	.
CASSYLTGGKGDTQYF	TGTGCCAGCAGTTACCTAACAGGGGGCAAGGGAGATACGCAGTATTTT	TRBV6-6	TRBJ2-3	TRBD1	.
CASSLSSEPNTEAFF	TGTGCCAGCAGCTTAAGTTCAGAGCCTAACACTGAAGCTTTCTTT	TRBV13	TRBJ1-1	.	.
CASSLQATNTEAFF	TGTGCCAGCAGCTTACAGGCTACGAACACTGAAGCTTTCTTT	TRBV5-5	TRBJ1-1	.	few
CASSFASGGVSYEQYF	TGTGCCAGCAGTTTCGCTAGCGGGGGGGTCTCCTACGAGCAGTACTTC	TRBV12-3/TRBV12-4	TRBJ2-7	TRBD2	few
CASSLDRGYEQYF	TGTGCCAGCAGTTTAGACAGGGGGTACGAGCAGTACTTC	TRBV5-1	TRBJ2-7	TRBD1	few
CASSLTGRGEPYGYTF	TGTGCCAGCAGCTTAACCGGTCGGGGCGAACCCTATGGCTACACCTTC	TRBV7-3	TRBJ1-2	.	.
CASSSGGTGGPEPQHF	TGTGCCAGCAGCTCGGGGGGGACAGGGGGACCGGAGCCCCAGCATTTT	TRBV5-8	TRBJ1-5	TRBD1	.
CASSPPWGKETQYF	TGTGCCAGCAGTCCGCCATGGGGGAAAGAGACCCAGTACTTC	TRBV7-9	TRBJ2-5	.	.
CVAANYGYTF	TGTGTCGCGGCCAACTATGGCTACACCTTC	TRBV3-1	TRBJ1-2	.	.
CASSPPKSWSTEQYF	TGTGCCAGCTCACCACCGAAAAGCTGGTCGACCGAGCAGTACTTC	TRBV18	TRBJ2-7	.	.
CASSLEGRVNSPLHF	TGCGCCAGCAGCTTGGAGGGCCGGGTTAATTCACCCCTCCACTTT	TRBV5-1	TRBJ1-6	.	few
CASRQLGGPSTDTQYF	TGCGCCAGCAGGCAGCTGGGTGGCCCTAGCACAGATACGCAGTATTTT	TRBV5-1	TRBJ2-3	.	.
CASSYSGTAVDYGYTF	TGTGCCAGCAGTTACTCCGGGACAGCAGTAGACTATGGCTACACCTTC	TRBV6-5	TRBJ1-2	TRBD1	.